This T cell receptor (beta chain) was identified during a study of cytomegalovirus exposure and HLA in healthy donors. Whole-study context: One earlier analysis, a look at around 180 million T cells, found fewer than 140 million unique TCR beta sequences.

A multiplex PCR was run with 60 Vbeta primers and 13 Jbeta primers. Assay: immunoSEQ multiplex PCR; the TCRdb copy retains only in-frame clones and omits some. The profile shows about 140,000 clones, 80% of them singletons. All the people who gave samples were healthy bone marrow donors. From germline, CDR1 is SGHVS and CDR2 FQNEAQ. CDR3 length equals 16 residues. V lost 8 bases to trimming and J lost 4 bases, with 21 bases between them. Input material: PBMCs. The genes are TRBV7-8 and TRBJ1-5; D uncertain. This sequence was found in a man aged 30 to 39 in good health. The CDR3, as DNA: TGTGCCAGCGAACCCAGCGAACACCGAGGAAATCAGCCCCAGCATTTT. Translating it yields CASEPSEHRGNQPQHF.